The rows below give T cell receptor beta chains drawn from one sample of a study of blood T cells in healthy people across ages. A single record per CDR3 protein comes from TCRdb applying MiXCR to the 5' RACE reads. The top ten clones hold roughly 12% of a sample with 850,000 to 1,000,000 distinct CDR3 sequences, roughly 48% of them seen once. Source material: blood. These receptors all come from a young man in good health. Each CDR3 is given with its conserved first and last residue. A D gene is named only where the DNA matches it firmly. Clone size is shown for a subset of rows, as once, few, many or a class of expanded clone.

TRBJ2-3,-,-,TRBV7-2,CASSPLAGAATDTQYF,TGTGCCAGCAGCCCCCTTGCGGGGGCGGCCACAGATACGCAGTATTTT
TRBJ1-5,-,-,TRBV27,CASSLRVSNQPQHF,TGTGCCAGCAGTTTGCGGGTCTCGAATCAGCCCCAGCATTTT
TRBJ2-1,-,-,TRBV7-2,CASSLPRGGLSYNEQFF,TGTGCCAGCAGCTTACCTCGGGGTGGTCTATCCTACAATGAGCAGTTCTTC
TRBJ2-5,-,TRBD2,TRBV2,CASRALAVEETQYF,TGTGCCAGCAGGGCACTAGCGGTCGAAGAGACCCAGTACTTC
TRBJ2-7,-,-,TRBV27,CASSLSFQTYEQYF,TGTGCCAGCAGTTTATCCTTCCAGACCTACGAGCAGTACTTC
TRBJ2-1,many,-,TRBV7-2,CASSSVAYNEQFF,TGTGCCAGCAGCTCGGTTGCCTACAATGAGCAGTTCTTC
TRBJ1-2,few,-,TRBV20-1,CSATRRKGYTF,TGCAGTGCTACAAGACGGAAAGGCTACACCTTC
TRBJ2-7,-,TRBD1,TRBV27,CASTPGQGWYEQYF,TGTGCCAGCACCCCGGGACAGGGGTGGTACGAGCAGTACTTC
TRBJ2-1,-,-,TRBV20-1,CSATQGPEAEQFF,TGCAGTGCCACGCAAGGGCCGGAGGCTGAGCAGTTCTTC
TRBJ2-7,-,-,TRBV27,CASAIEAGVHEQYF,TGTGCCAGCGCGATTGAGGCTGGGGTGCACGAGCAGTACTTC
TRBJ2-7,-,-,TRBV4-3,CASSQDAGDTYEQYF,TGCGCCAGCAGCCAAGACGCCGGGGACACTTACGAGCAGTACTTC
TRBJ1-1,few,TRBD1,TRBV13,CASSFRTGVMNTEAFF,TGTGCCAGCAGCTTTAGGACAGGGGTCATGAACACTGAAGCTTTCTTT
TRBJ2-7,-,-,TRBV28,CASSGTQAYEQYF,TGTGCCAGCAGTGGGACCCAAGCCTACGAGCAGTACTTC
TRBJ1-2,-,-,TRBV3-1,CASSPLLGRGSENGYTF,TGTGCCAGCAGCCCCCTTTTGGGCAGGGGCTCAGAGAACGGCTACACCTTC
TRBJ2-5,-,TRBD2,TRBV7-2,CASRKVSGAYQETQYF,TGTGCCAGCAGAAAAGTGAGCGGGGCGTACCAAGAGACCCAGTACTTC
TRBJ1-5,-,TRBD1,TRBV20-1,CSAPRDRDYSNQPQHF,TGCAGTGCTCCCCGGGACAGGGATTATAGCAATCAGCCCCAGCATTTT
TRBJ2-2,-,-,TRBV12-3/TRBV12-4,CASRGLSRELFF,TGTGCCAGCAGAGGACTATCCCGGGAGCTGTTTTTT
TRBJ2-7,once,-,TRBV4-1,CASSLVGYNEQYF,TGCGCCAGCAGCCTGGTGGGGTACAATGAGCAGTACTTC
TRBJ2-7,-,-,TRBV3-1,CASSQVSRVSYEQYF,TGTGCCAGCAGCCAAGTGTCCAGGGTATCCTACGAGCAGTACTTC
TRBJ1-5,-,TRBD1,TRBV29-1,CSVKQGAMDTPQHF,TGCAGCGTGAAGCAGGGGGCGATGGACACGCCCCAGCATTTT
TRBJ2-7,-,TRBD1,TRBV6-5,CASSSDRDFYEQYF,TGTGCCAGCAGTTCGGACAGGGATTTCTACGAGCAGTACTTC
TRBJ2-3,-,-,TRBV5-1,CASSVGGPADTQYF,TGCGCCAGCAGCGTGGGCGGCCCGGCAGATACGCAGTATTTT
TRBJ1-5,once,-,TRBV21-1,CASSKTGQPQHF,TGTGCCAGCAGCAAGACAGGGCAGCCCCAGCATTTT
TRBJ1-2,-,-,TRBV5-1,CASSFTDKAGYTF,TGCGCCAGCAGCTTTACCGACAAGGCTGGCTACACCTTC